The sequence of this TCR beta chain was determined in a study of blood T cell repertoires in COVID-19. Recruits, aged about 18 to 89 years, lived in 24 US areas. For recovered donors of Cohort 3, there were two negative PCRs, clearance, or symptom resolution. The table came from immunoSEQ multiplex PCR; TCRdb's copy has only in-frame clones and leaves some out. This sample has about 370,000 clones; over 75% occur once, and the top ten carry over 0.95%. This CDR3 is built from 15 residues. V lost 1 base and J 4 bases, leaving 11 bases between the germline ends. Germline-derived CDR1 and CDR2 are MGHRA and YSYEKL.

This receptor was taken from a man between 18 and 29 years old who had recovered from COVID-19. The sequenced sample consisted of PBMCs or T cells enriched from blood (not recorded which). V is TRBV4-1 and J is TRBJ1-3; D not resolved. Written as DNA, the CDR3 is TGCGCCAGCAGCCAAGGGCCAACAAGAGGAAACACCATATATTTT. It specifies CASSQGPTRGNTIYF.